The present entry profiles one T cell receptor beta chain with its context. The data originate from a study of blood T cell repertoires in COVID-19. Study background: Samples taken during acute and convalescent COVID-19 were collected in the United States, Italy and Spain. Sources were T cells, B-cell-depleted T cells, or PBMCs; the material itself was cDNA or gDNA.

The CDR3 is made up of 13 amino acids. Trimming at V came to 6 bases and at J to 4 bases, leaving 3 bases not matched to a gene. Germline CDR1 LNHDA, CDR2 SQIVND (reference sequence). TCRdb keeps only in-frame clones here, not all; method: immunoSEQ multiplex PCR. Found here are around 150,000 clones, just over 90% of them singletons; the top ten hold less than 2%. The chain has TRBV19 and TRBJ1-1, with 9 nucleotides matching TRBD1. The specimen was peripheral blood. The TCR sequence derives from an older woman with COVID-19, enrolled during active disease. CDR3 sequence: CASRDRGVTEAFF. CDR3 coding DNA: TGTGCCAGTAGGGACAGGGGAGTCACTGAAGCTTTCTTT.